The clone carrying this TCR beta chain has just one count. Its antigen is unknown. This sample stems from a study of shared clonotypes between healthy human individuals. Overall study: For every donor, three CD4 naive, three CD4 memory, two CD8 naive and one CD8 memory plates were used.

The data were produced by immunoSEQ multiplex PCR, yet TCRdb's version contains in-frame clones alone and is incomplete. Of around 2.5 million clones detected, 93% appear once; the ten largest clones hold 0.36%. Study results and caveats: Larger richness was generally estimated for naive than memory subsets. Blood was the sole source, and tissue repertoires probably differ.

The V and J ends lost 0 bases and 2 bases respectively, with 11 bases between them. The CDR3 is 15 residues long. CDR1 LNHDA and CDR2 SQIVND come from the germline V gene (reference sequence). The sample comprised naive CD4+ T cells from PBMCs. The subset was: CD45RA+ positively selected. The chain recombines TRBV19 with TRBJ2-7; TRBD2 is a possible D gene (5 bases). The receptor was derived from a man aged 18 to 29 in good health. Some clones in this sample may be carry-over from other donors' samples. CDR3 residues: CASSIEASYPYEQYF. CDR3 sequence (DNA): TGTGCCAGTAGTATAGAAGCTAGCTACCCCTACGAGCAGTACTTC.